These 16 T cell receptor beta chains came from one sample sequenced in a study of CD8 T cells in ankylosing spondylitis. Study-wide points: Among TCR beta sequences, a motif of several highly homologous variants appeared characteristic of ankylosing spondylitis blood.

TCRdb independently ran MiXCR on the 5' RACE reads; one entry per CDR3 protein. The sample holds under 450,000 distinct CDR3 sequences; more than 15% are singletons and the top ten take around 0.92%. These receptors have no identified antigens. The sequencing input was blood, either unsorted or a sorted T cell fraction (not recorded which). All receptors derive from a male donor with ankylosing spondylitis.

The rearrangement links TRBV6-2 or TRBV6-3 to TRBJ2-1, with 8 positions matching TRBD1. The trim removed 5 bases at V and 5 bases at J, leaving 11 bases unmatched. Germline-derived CDR1 and CDR2 are MNHEY and SVGEGT. The CDR3 is 16 amino acids. The CDR3 loop is CASSRLRTGINNEQFF. The CDR3 DNA follows: TGTGCCAGCAGTAGACTCCGGACAGGGATTAACAATGAGCAGTTCTTC.

The chain carries TRBV5-8 and TRBJ2-1, with 7 bases that match TRBD2. Germline V lookup: CDR1 SGHTS, CDR2 YDEGEE. The trim removed 4 bases at V and 10 bases at J, leaving 17 bases unmatched. This CDR3 spans 16 amino acids. CDR3 coding DNA: TGTGCCAGCAGCCTCCGGGGGGACGGTGGTCGGCGGGAGCAGTTCTTC. This encodes CASSLRGDGGRREQFF. The full variable domain, rest sourced from reference TRBV5-8 and TRBJ2-1, is EAGVTQSPTHLIKTRGQQATLRCSPISGHTSVYWYQQALGLGLQFLLWYDEGEERNRGNFPPRFSGRQFPNYSSELNVNALELEDSALYLCASSLRGDGGRREQFFGPGTRLTVL.

The CDR3 region has the DNA TGCAGTGCATCTCTAGCGGGACACACCGGGGAGCTGTTTTTT. Protein product: CSASLAGHTGELFF. This chain connects TRBV20-1 to TRBJ2-2; 9 bases line up with TRBD2. With V trimmed by 6 bases and J by 3 bases, 5 bases remained unmatched. This CDR3 is 14 amino acids long. Germline CDR1 DFQATT, CDR2 SNEGSKA (reference sequence).

This clonotype was counted at least ten times. DNA for the CDR3: TGTGCCAGCAGCCGGGAGGGGGGGATTTATGGCTACACCTTC. It codes for CASSREGGIYGYTF. This chain links TRBV12-3 or TRBV12-4 with TRBJ1-2, with D tentatively TRBD1 (6 bases). The CDR3 sequence is 14 residues long. The germline V and J ends were trimmed by 6 bases and 5 bases, with 16 bases remaining between them.

In this sample, this clonotype turned up a few times. The chain is built from TRBV6-1 and TRBJ1-1; D is ambiguous. The CDR3 runs to 13 residues. V was cut by 6 bases and J by 3 bases, with 11 bases left in between. Per the germline V gene, CDR1 is MNHNS and CDR2 is SASEGT. CDR3 sequence: CASSRGFDTEAFF. DNA of the CDR3: TGTGCCAGCAGCCGTGGATTCGACACTGAAGCTTTCTTT.

CDR3 residues: CASSVAGYTDTQYF. Here the CDR3 DNA reads TGTGCCAGCAGCGTAGCGGGGTACACAGATACGCAGTATTTT. This chain links TRBV9 with TRBJ2-3; perhaps TRBD2 as D (5 bases). The V end was cut by 0 bases, the J end by 2 bases, with 7 bases between. Germline loops: CDR1 SGDLS, CDR2 YYNGEE. There are 14 residues in the CDR3.

The chain combines TRBV20-1 with TRBJ2-5; the D gene is possibly TRBD2 (6 bases). V lost 5 bases to trimming and J lost 5 bases, with 21 bases between them. From germline, CDR1 is DFQATT and CDR2 SNEGSKA (reference sequence). This CDR3 comprises 15 residues. The CDR3 DNA sequence: TGCAGTGCTCCAACCGCCTGGGGGGTTTGGGAGACCCAGTACTTC. Protein product: CSAPTAWGVWETQYF.

This clonotype has only a few counts. This chain links TRBV10-3 with TRBJ2-7; D might be TRBD1 (6 bases). V shed 4 bases and J shed 2 bases, with 9 bases lying between them. This CDR3 spans 13 amino acids. Germline CDR1 and CDR2: ENHRY and SYGVKD. CDR3 sequence: CAISGTGTYEQYF. CDR3 bases: TGTGCCATCAGTGGAACAGGGACCTACGAGCAGTACTTC.

This clonotype was observed at least ten times. The rearrangement joins TRBV20-1 to TRBJ2-1, with 7 bases identical to TRBD2. This CDR3 region has 15 residues. Per the germline V gene, CDR1 is DFQATT and CDR2 is SNEGSKA (reference sequence). Trimming removed 2 bases from V and 1 base from J; junction bases left unmatched: 5. The CDR3 coding sequence is TGCAGTGCTAGATCCTGGGGGGGTTCCTACAATGAGCAGTTCTTC. Its translation: CSARSWGGSYNEQFF.

Notes on this clonotype: One junction end disagrees with the germline gene, perhaps due to a read error. This chain connects TRBV15 to TRBJ1-1; maybe TRBD1 (6 bases). Germline-derived CDR1 and CDR2 are LNHNV and YYDKDF (reference sequence). The length of the CDR3 is 14 residues. The CDR3, as DNA: TGTGCCAACAGCGACAGGAAACTGAACACTGAAGCTTTCTTT. As protein: CANSDRKLNTEAFF.

The chain uses TRBV6-1 and TRBJ2-1; the match to TRBD2 covers 9 bases. The CDR3 has 15 amino acids. V shed 2 bases, J shed 12 bases, and the junction held 11 bases outside the gene matches. Germline V gives CDR1 MNHNS, CDR2 SASEGT. The CDR3 coding sequence is TGTGCCAGCAGTGAATCGGCGGGAGGGTCGGTGGGGCAGTTCTTC. Translated: CASSESAGGSVGQFF.

This clonotype has more than one count but fewer than ten. The CDR3 nucleotides read TGTGCCAGCAGTTTTTTGCTGGGGGGCGCAGCTTTCTTT. The encoded protein is CASSFLLGGAAFF. J is TRBJ1-1 and V is TRBV12-3 or TRBV12-4; D might be TRBD1 (6 bases). The V gene lost 3 bases and the J gene lost 10 bases, with 15 bases spanning the gap. The CDR3 covers 13 residues.

This clonotype was seen a handful of times. The genes are TRBV27 and TRBJ1-6; D remains unclear. The CDR3 loop spans 15 amino acids. The V end was cut by 4 bases, the J end by 8 bases, with 15 bases between. Germline V lookup: CDR1 MNHEY, CDR2 SMNVEV (reference sequence). The CDR3 region has the DNA TGTGCCAGCAGTTCACAGAGGTCTGCCGATTCACCCCTCCACTTT. Translation gives CASSSQRSADSPLHF.

The gene calls are TRBV20-1 and TRBJ2-1; D not resolved. The CDR3 covers 14 residues. V lost 1 base to trimming and J lost 7 bases, with 14 bases between them. CDR1 DFQATT and CDR2 SNEGSKA come from the germline V gene (reference sequence). The CDR3, as DNA: TGCAGTGCTAGAGCGGGCTCCGCCGTTAATGAGCAGTTCTTC. This codes for CSARAGSAVNEQFF.

V and J are TRBV5-1 and TRBJ2-1, with 9 bases lining up with TRBD1. CDR3 length: 16 residues. V lost 2 bases, J lost 3 bases, and 6 bases stayed unmatched. CDR1 and CDR2 (germline): SGHRS, YFSETQ. The CDR3 sequence is CASSFTGGSSYNEQFF. The CDR3 coding sequence is TGCGCCAGCAGCTTTACAGGGGGCTCTAGCTACAATGAGCAGTTCTTC.

The chain couples TRBV11-2 to TRBJ2-4, with 9 bases fitting TRBD2. The germline V gene encodes CDR1 SGHAT and CDR2 FQNNGV. The CDR3 is made up of 15 amino acids. J lost 7 bases, V lost 5 bases, and 9 bases had no gene match. CDR3 sequence reads: CASSNSGGPINIQYF. CDR3 nucleotides: TGTGCCAGCAGCAATAGCGGGGGCCCGATTAACATTCAGTACTTC.